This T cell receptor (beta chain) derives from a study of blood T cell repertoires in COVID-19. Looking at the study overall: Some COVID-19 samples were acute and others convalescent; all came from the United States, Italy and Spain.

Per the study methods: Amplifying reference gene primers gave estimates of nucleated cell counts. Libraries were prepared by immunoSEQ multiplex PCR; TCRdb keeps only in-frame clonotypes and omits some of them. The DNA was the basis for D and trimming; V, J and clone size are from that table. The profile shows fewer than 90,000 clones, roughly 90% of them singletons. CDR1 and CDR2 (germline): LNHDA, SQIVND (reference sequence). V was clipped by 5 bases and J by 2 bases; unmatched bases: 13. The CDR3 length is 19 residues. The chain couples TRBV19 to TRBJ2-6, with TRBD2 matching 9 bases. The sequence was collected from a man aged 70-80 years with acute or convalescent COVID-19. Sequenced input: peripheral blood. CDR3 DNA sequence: TGTGCCAGTAGTCCACCGGGACTAGCCCTCCCCCCTGGGGCCAACGTCCTGACTTTC. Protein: CASSPPGLALPPGANVLTF. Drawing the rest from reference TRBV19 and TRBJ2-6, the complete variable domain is DGGITQSPKYLFRKEGQNVTLSCEQNLNHDAMYWYRQDPGQGLRLIYYSQIVNDFQKGDIAEGYSVSREKKESFPLTVTSAQKNPTAFYLCASSPPGLALPPGANVLTFGAGSRLTVL.